The rows below give T cell receptor beta chains drawn from one sample of a study of blood T cell repertoires in COVID-19. The repertoire was sequenced with immunoSEQ multiplex PCR; TCRdb's copy has only in-frame clones and lacks some. The sample shows some 200,000 clones, roughly 89% of them seen only once. The material sequenced was peripheral blood. These receptors were obtained from a man in his late teens or twenties with active or convalescent COVID-19. CDR3s include the opening cysteine and the closing phenylalanine or tryptophan.

V gene | CDR3 protein
TRBV25-1 | CASSVPGLGNEQFF
TRBV7-9 | CASSLIPGADTQYF
TRBV5-4 | CASSYPPGEAGNTIYF
TRBV2 | CASSGGTSGGIDTQYF
TRBV30 | CAWSAGTGYTF
TRBV24-1 | CATSREGKGGYTF
TRBV6-5 | CASSIAGAHTDTQYF
TRBV6-5 | CASSWSSDSNQPQHF
TRBV7-3 | CASSLTGGNTDTQYF
TRBV7-2 | CASSPLADAAYEQYF
TRBV10-1 | CASSAARAGANTEAFF
TRBV6-5 | CASSYLNSNQPQHF
TRBV6-2/TRBV6-3 | CASSPRDVYEQYF
TRBV24-1 | CATSDSLQVGGGNQPQHF
TRBV2 | CASTEGGSWTGELFF
TRBV7-2 | CASTGRGGEYYEQYF
TRBV15 | CATSRDQSSEQFF
TRBV5-4 | CASSLGQGGVGELFF
TRBV2 | CASSETGQPSEFSGANVLTF
TRBV24-1 | CATSGSSSYNEQFF
TRBV13 | CTSSSSNRGYEQYF
TRBV5-1 | CASSLHRDSQSTDTQYF
TRBV7-7 | CASSLFLAGGGTQYF
TRBV3-1/TRBV3-2 | CASSQGLAGGTYNEQFF
TRBV24-1 | CATSDPGLAGGPRGSFNEQFF
TRBV7-6 | CASSRIAGSNTGELFF
TRBV27 | CASSLSGSGNTEAFF
TRBV29-1 | CIAIVPANYGYTF
TRBV5-1 | CASSLAGTPNQPQHF
TRBV3-1/TRBV3-2 | CASSQRGGGEAFF
TRBV10-3 | CAISGLVGQGRETQYF
TRBV19 | CASSGDDRVGYEQYF
TRBV7-9 | CASSFPRGSVLTDTQYF
TRBV24-1 | CATSDSGTGDWQPQHF
TRBV28 | CASSSPHPGQGHGYTF
TRBV27 | CASSASSGIPNQPQHF
TRBV11-3 | CASSPIWDRASYNEQFF
TRBV5-4 | CACSQGTNTEAFF
TRBV9 | CASRRGRELFF
TRBV6-5 | CASSSGLSETQYF
TRBV5-1 | CASSFLAGGPVSEQFF
TRBV7-9 | CASSLGGRRDTEAFF
TRBV24-1 | CATSGDDRGSYNEQFF
TRBV24-1 | CAAQRVYRDTQYF
TRBV11-2 | CASSLIGSYNEQFF
TRBV11-2 | CASSVQGDHQPQHF
TRBV5-5 | CASSLPSGYQETQYF
TRBV7-2 | CASSLVLGGSGANVLTF
TRBV6-1 | CASSPPEGYEQYF
TRBV13 | CASSYLGQGIYGYTF
TRBV7-2 | CASSLRAGGGYNEQFF
TRBV9 | CASSPRGTGSNSPLHF
TRBV6-5 | CASSRGTVNTEAFF
TRBV5-1 | CASSYEIVGRSGNEQFF
TRBV11-1 | CASSLIAGGVYNEQFF
TRBV29-1 | CSVQEGLEKLFF
TRBV9 | CASSVEGHNSPLHF
TRBV27 | CASSPRTDTEAFF
TRBV29-1 | CSAPGQNYGYTF
TRBV5-4 | CASSPGGWDSGNTIYF